These 11 T cell receptor beta chains came from one sample sequenced in a study of shared clonotypes between healthy human individuals. Naive CD8 cells lacked CD45RO, underwent positive selection for CCR7 and left out terminally differentiated effector memory CD45RA+ cells. Here immunoSEQ multiplex PCR was the method, and the copy in TCRdb shows in-frame clones only, minus some. Of around 2,000,000 clones in the sample, about 95% were seen once. The sequenced material came from naive CD8+ T cells sorted from blood. These receptors all come from a young man in good health.

This sequence joins TRBV7-9 and TRBJ2-2; 9 nucleotides align to TRBD1. The germline gives CDR1 SEHNR, CDR2 FQNEAQ (reference sequence). This CDR3 contains 16 residues. J gave up 7 bases and V 5 bases, and 11 bases lay outside the gene matches. CDR3 DNA sequence: TGTGCCAGCAGCGCCCGGACAGGGGATACGATCGGGGAGCTGTTTTTT. This sequence encodes CASSARTGDTIGELFF. Variable domain in full (rest from reference TRBV7-9 and TRBJ2-2): DTGVSQNPRHKITKRGQNVTFRCDPISEHNRLYWYRQTLGQGPEFLTYFQNEAQLEKSRLLSDRFSAERPKGSFSTLEIQRTEQGDSAMYLCASSARTGDTIGELFFGEGSRLTVL.

To note about this clone: The sample contains more than one DNA sequence encoding this CDR3. The CDR3 nucleotides read TGTGCCAGCAGTCCACTAGCGGGTAGCACAGATACGCAGTATTTT. Translating gives CASSPLAGSTDTQYF. The gene calls are TRBV6-5 and TRBJ2-3, with 9 bases fitting TRBD2. CDR1 MNHEY and CDR2 SVGAGI come from the germline V gene. This CDR3 contains 15 residues. With 5 bases clipped from V and 0 bases from J, the junction kept 3 bases outside the gene matches.

The J gene is TRBJ2-7, the V gene TRBV27; D call uncertain. The CDR3 length is 14 residues. Germline loops: CDR1 MNHEY, CDR2 SMNVEV (reference sequence). V shed 3 bases and J shed 0 bases, with 9 bases lying between them. CDR3 coding DNA: TGTGCCAGCAGTTTTGGCGCGAACTCCTACGAGCAGTACTTC. Translation gives CASSFGANSYEQYF.

The rearrangement joins TRBV4-1 to TRBJ2-7, with 7 bases that match TRBD1. Trimming removed 1 base from V and 2 bases from J; junction bases left unmatched: 8. The CDR3 sequence is 16 residues long. Germline lookup yields CDR1 MGHRA and CDR2 YSYEKL. CDR3 sequence (DNA): TGCGCCAGCAGCCAAGTCAGTGACAGGGCAACCTACGAGCAGTACTTC. Translated: CASSQVSDRATYEQYF.

The chain links TRBV7-8 to TRBJ1-4; no reliable D call. CDR3 length: 10 residues. Germline CDR1 reads SGHVS; CDR2 reads FQNEAQ. The CDR3 nucleotides read TGTTTCGTATTTGAAGAAAAACTGTTTTTT. Protein product: CFVFEEKLFF.

This clone appeared a few times. Other DNA sequences in the same sample also yield this CDR3. V and J are TRBV28 and TRBJ2-3; D remains ambiguous. Trimming removed 3 bases at V and 2 bases at J, with 3 bases between. The CDR3 extends over 12 amino acids. Germline CDR1 is MDHEN and CDR2 is SYDVKM. CDR3 in DNA: TGTGCCAGCAGTTTGGACACAGATACGCAGTATTTT. It specifies CASSLDTDTQYF.

J is TRBJ2-2 and V is TRBV27; TRBD2 matches at 13 bases. This CDR3 region has 15 residues. Trimming removed 6 bases from V and 6 bases from J; junction bases left unmatched: 4. Germline CDR1 reads MNHEY; CDR2 reads SMNVEV (reference sequence). The CDR3 nucleotides read TGTGCCAGCAGACTAGCGGGAGGGCCAGCCGGGGAGCTGTTTTTT. Residues: CASRLAGGPAGELFF.

The rearrangement joins TRBV15 to TRBJ2-2; D not certain. Trimming cost V 1 base and J 4 bases, with 7 bases left between them. CDR1 and CDR2 (germline): LNHNV, YYDKDF (reference sequence). The CDR3 consists of 14 residues. CDR3 nucleotides: TGTGCCACCAGCAGAGCTCCTGGCACCGGGGAGCTGTTTTTT. This codes for CATSRAPGTGELFF.

The chain has TRBV14 and TRBJ1-1; no definite D call. The V end was cut by 5 bases, the J end by 1 base, with 11 bases between. Germline loops: CDR1 SGHDN, CDR2 FVKESK. The CDR3 has 14 residues. The CDR3 DNA sequence: TGTGCCAGCAGCTACCTGGACGGGAACACTGAAGCTTTCTTT. It encodes CASSYLDGNTEAFF.

V and J are TRBV2 and TRBJ2-3, with 14 bases fitting TRBD2. The germline gives CDR1 SNHLY, CDR2 FYNNEI. Trimming removed 5 bases from V and 8 bases from J; junction bases left unmatched: 6. The CDR3 runs 15 residues. CDR3 loop: CASSTTSGGDVTQYF. In DNA form, the CDR3 reads TGTGCCAGCAGTACGACTAGCGGGGGGGATGTTACGCAGTATTTT.

This clone was detected once. This chain joins TRBV5-1 and TRBJ2-3; TRBD2 aligns across 14 bases. The CDR3 consists of 19 residues. Trimming cost V 0 bases and J 3 bases; bases outside gene matches: 9. Germline values: CDR1 SGHRS, CDR2 YFSETQ. The CDR3 region has the DNA TGCGCCAGCAGCTTGGAAGGGACTAGCGGGAGTGGGCCGACAGATACGCAGTATTTT. Its translation is CASSLEGTSGSGPTDTQYF.